These T cell receptor beta chains were read from a single sample in a study of cytomegalovirus exposure and HLA in healthy donors. Sequencing used immunoSEQ multiplex PCR; TCRdb keeps in-frame clones, though not all of them. The repertoire holds 150,000 to 200,000 clones, less than 85% seen once, with about 4.5% in the top ten. The sequenced sample consisted of PBMCs. The receptors derive from a man aged 40-50 years in good health and CMV-seronegative. Each CDR3 is given with its conserved first and last residue. Each record gives: CDR3 protein, J gene, V gene, D gene, clone size. A D gene is named only where the DNA matches it firmly. Part of the rows lack a size; the others show once, few, many or a class for expanded clones.

CDR3aa: CASKPQGWNYGYTF
j_gene: TRBJ1-2
v_gene: TRBV19
d_gene: -
abundance: -

CDR3aa: CASSKAGPGLAISNEQFF
j_gene: TRBJ2-1
v_gene: TRBV21-1
d_gene: -
abundance: -

CDR3aa: CASRKDRGNTEAFF
j_gene: TRBJ1-1
v_gene: TRBV7-2
d_gene: TRBD1
abundance: once

CDR3aa: CASSSGLAVGVNEQFF
j_gene: TRBJ2-1
v_gene: TRBV5-1
d_gene: TRBD2
abundance: -

CDR3aa: CASSLTGESQETQYF
j_gene: TRBJ2-5
v_gene: TRBV7-3
d_gene: TRBD1
abundance: -

CDR3aa: CASSAYGQGTTEAFF
j_gene: TRBJ1-1
v_gene: TRBV9
d_gene: TRBD1
abundance: -

CDR3aa: CSAQRQDTQYF
j_gene: TRBJ2-3
v_gene: TRBV20-1
d_gene: -
abundance: few

CDR3aa: CASSYRQATNEELFF
j_gene: TRBJ1-4
v_gene: TRBV5-1
d_gene: -
abundance: -

CDR3aa: CASSGTGKNTDTQYF
j_gene: TRBJ2-3
v_gene: TRBV7-2
d_gene: TRBD1
abundance: once

CDR3aa: CASKLRGTTGELFF
j_gene: TRBJ2-2
v_gene: TRBV7-3
d_gene: -
abundance: -

CDR3aa: CASSQEPGGGGNEQFF
j_gene: TRBJ2-1
v_gene: TRBV4-2
d_gene: TRBD2
abundance: -

CDR3aa: CASRSGEGTGANVLTF
j_gene: TRBJ2-6
v_gene: TRBV9
d_gene: -
abundance: -

CDR3aa: CASSVSGTGVNTEAFF
j_gene: TRBJ1-1
v_gene: TRBV19
d_gene: TRBD1
abundance: -

CDR3aa: CASSEQGAQGTQYF
j_gene: TRBJ2-5
v_gene: TRBV6-1
d_gene: TRBD1
abundance: -

CDR3aa: CASSSLQGLGYDYTF
j_gene: TRBJ1-2
v_gene: TRBV5-4
d_gene: -
abundance: -

CDR3aa: CASRTGTGGYEQYF
j_gene: TRBJ2-7
v_gene: TRBV6-5
d_gene: TRBD1
abundance: -

CDR3aa: CAPGLAVGTQYF
j_gene: TRBJ2-5
v_gene: TRBV25-1
d_gene: TRBD2
abundance: -

CDR3aa: CASSSGTGDGQPQHF
j_gene: TRBJ1-5
v_gene: TRBV6-1
d_gene: TRBD1
abundance: -

CDR3aa: CASSEDRQGDNEQFF
j_gene: TRBJ2-1
v_gene: TRBV2
d_gene: TRBD1
abundance: few

CDR3aa: CASSPLTGFQETQYF
j_gene: TRBJ2-5
v_gene: TRBV7-9
d_gene: -
abundance: -

CDR3aa: CASSALEQGARTNEKLFF
j_gene: TRBJ1-4
v_gene: TRBV9
d_gene: TRBD1
abundance: -

CDR3aa: CASSQEPRTEYSPLHF
j_gene: TRBJ1-6
v_gene: TRBV4-3
d_gene: -
abundance: -

CDR3aa: CASSLRTGVSNQPQHF
j_gene: TRBJ1-5
v_gene: TRBV27
d_gene: TRBD1
abundance: -

CDR3aa: CASSDRASGEQYF
j_gene: TRBJ2-7
v_gene: TRBV6-5
d_gene: TRBD1
abundance: -

CDR3aa: CASSFKGTGGISGANVLTF
j_gene: TRBJ2-6
v_gene: TRBV5-1
d_gene: TRBD1
abundance: -

CDR3aa: CASSLSAGASYEQYF
j_gene: TRBJ2-7
v_gene: TRBV5-1
d_gene: -
abundance: -

CDR3aa: CASSPGTSGDTQYF
j_gene: TRBJ2-3
v_gene: TRBV7-3
d_gene: TRBD2
abundance: -

CDR3aa: CASSEGEFNQETQYF
j_gene: TRBJ2-5
v_gene: TRBV2
d_gene: -
abundance: -

CDR3aa: CAWSTTGGNSPLHF
j_gene: TRBJ1-6
v_gene: TRBV30
d_gene: TRBD1
abundance: -

CDR3aa: CASSPRDSYEQYF
j_gene: TRBJ2-7
v_gene: TRBV9
d_gene: TRBD1
abundance: -

CDR3aa: CASSPRRDSYEQYF
j_gene: TRBJ2-7
v_gene: TRBV7-8
d_gene: -
abundance: -

CDR3aa: CAISEGRTIYF
j_gene: TRBJ1-3
v_gene: TRBV10-3
d_gene: -
abundance: -

CDR3aa: CASSLIVGMRGAPLFF
j_gene: TRBJ2-1
v_gene: TRBV7-9
d_gene: TRBD2
abundance: few

CDR3aa: CASSPDPWADSYNSPLHF
j_gene: TRBJ1-6
v_gene: TRBV27
d_gene: -
abundance: -

CDR3aa: CASSSHQRGYNEQFF
j_gene: TRBJ2-1
v_gene: TRBV5-1
d_gene: TRBD2
abundance: -

CDR3aa: CASSQEDRGDTEAFF
j_gene: TRBJ1-1
v_gene: TRBV4-1
d_gene: TRBD1
abundance: -

CDR3aa: CASSDAGVPHEEQYF
j_gene: TRBJ2-7
v_gene: TRBV25-1
d_gene: -
abundance: -

CDR3aa: CASSLVGSGPSSNQPQHF
j_gene: TRBJ1-5
v_gene: TRBV28
d_gene: -
abundance: -

CDR3aa: CASTPTGGLKNIQYF
j_gene: TRBJ2-4
v_gene: TRBV6-5
d_gene: TRBD2
abundance: -

CDR3aa: CASSPGRGGTYEQYF
j_gene: TRBJ2-7
v_gene: TRBV18
d_gene: TRBD2
abundance: -

CDR3aa: CASSLGGGGRTDTQYF
j_gene: TRBJ2-3
v_gene: TRBV5-6
d_gene: -
abundance: few

CDR3aa: CASSVEGASTDTQYF
j_gene: TRBJ2-3
v_gene: TRBV9
d_gene: -
abundance: -

CDR3aa: CASLFHGGKNIQYF
j_gene: TRBJ2-4
v_gene: TRBV6-1
d_gene: -
abundance: few

CDR3aa: CASTDLTQVEGPQHF
j_gene: TRBJ1-5
v_gene: TRBV6-6
d_gene: -
abundance: -

CDR3aa: CASSPSQRGAEETQYF
j_gene: TRBJ2-5
v_gene: TRBV19
d_gene: TRBD2
abundance: -

CDR3aa: CASSVGQGSNGELFF
j_gene: TRBJ2-2
v_gene: TRBV5-1
d_gene: TRBD1
abundance: -

CDR3aa: CASSSGTGRKSSPLHF
j_gene: TRBJ1-6
v_gene: TRBV7-9
d_gene: TRBD1
abundance: -

CDR3aa: CSVEDRVAHEQYF
j_gene: -
v_gene: TRBV29-1
d_gene: -
abundance: -

CDR3aa: CASSFGSGGTYEQYF
j_gene: TRBJ2-7
v_gene: TRBV11-2
d_gene: TRBD2
abundance: -

CDR3aa: CASSYSSRGSYEAFF
j_gene: TRBJ1-1
v_gene: TRBV6-5
d_gene: -
abundance: -

CDR3aa: CASLTTGTHNYGYTF
j_gene: TRBJ1-2
v_gene: TRBV7-9
d_gene: -
abundance: -